This TCR beta chain was identified in a study of blood T cell repertoires in COVID-19 (dated by TCRdb to between 2020 and 2021). About the study as a whole: The collaborator samples originated in the United States, Italy and Spain and spanned the acute and convalescent phases of COVID-19. The material from the prospective study consisted of cDNA or gDNA derived from T cells, B-cell-depleted T cells, or PBMCs. The dataset comprised deeply sampled blood TCRbeta repertoires from subjects exposed to, actively infected with, or recovered from COVID-19. The repertoires were released in a freely available public database intended as a resource for research on the immune response to SARS-CoV-2. Samples came from the ongoing ImmuneRACE study (first 160 participants) plus 1,254 subjects from 6 global collaborators. A de-identified subject ID, COVID-19 status, age in years and sex were almost always included in the sample metadata. Where available, HLA class I and class II types were taken from metadata supplied by the sample provider and were not determined by assay-based typing.

Overall study outcomes, separate from this receptor: The quantity of clinical and demographic metadata differed by source and by participant and was supplied without curation.

TCRbeta CDR3 regions were amplified from genomic DNA using the immunoSEQ Assay, a bias-controlled multiplex PCR. Concerning the study's data processing: The number of nucleated cells in each sample was estimated by amplification of reference gene primers within the assay. To quantify the absolute abundance of each unique TCRbeta CDR3 rearrangement, sequence reads were collapsed and filtered. For each sample, productive Simpson clonality was calculated as the square root of Simpson's diversity index across productive rearrangements. In TCRdb, the immuneACCESS table is reduced to in-frame sequences with V and J assigned. These tables do not hold every clone; where another copy was compared, an unresolved V gene accounts for under half, and the others remain unexplained. The V and J calls and clone size come from that table; D and trimming were worked out from the DNA. The table for this sample lists a few hundred thousand clones; around 80% of them were counted only once. Together, the top ten hold 7.2% of the sample.

V is trimmed back by 3 bases and J by 2 bases, and the junction contains 1 base that no gene match accounts for. Inclusive of the bounding cysteine and phenylalanine, the CDR3 is 14 residues long. Just CDR3 DNA is preserved here, 42 bases in frame from base 1. The germline V gene specifies SGHRS as CDR1 and YFSETQ as CDR2. Each collaborating institution followed its own protocols to collect whole blood in K2EDTA tubes. Collaborator samples were shipped for TCRbeta analysis as frozen whole blood, isolated PBMCs, or DNA extracted from either sample type. Regarding this clone: It has no known antigen specificity. Base qualities are not provided; no much larger clone lies one nucleotide away.

This sequence was found in a woman in her 70s with acute or convalescent COVID-19. Sequenced: peripheral blood. The rearranged segments are TRBV5-1 and TRBJ2-7, and 11 junction bases match TRBD2. The CDR3 is CASSSTSGAYEQYF. Here is the DNA: TGCGCCAGCAGCTCGACTAGCGGGGCCTACGAGCAGTACTTC.